Listed below are T cell receptor beta chains from one sample, sequenced in a study of control samples from healthy donors and cancer patients. TCRdb's table, derived via immunoSEQ multiplex PCR, lists solely in-frame clones and lacks some. The repertoire holds under 150,000 clones, roughly 88% seen once, with approximately 3.5% in the top ten. The sequencing sample was made of blood. The receptors here all came from a middle-aged man in good health. Both conserved end residues are part of each CDR3. A D gene is named only where the DNA matches it firmly. Expanded clones get a size class; other rows say once, few or many, or leave the size out.

CDR3aa,CDR3nt,j_gene,abundance,d_gene,v_gene
CASSSDQPQHF,TGTGCCAGCAGTTCAGATCAGCCCCAGCATTTT,TRBJ1-5,-,-,TRBV28
CASSLAEWGEQFF,TGTGCCAGCAGCTTGGCCGAGTGGGGTGAGCAGTTCTTC,TRBJ2-1,-,-,TRBV5-4
CASSLAASGGPTFF,TGCGCCAGCAGCTTGGCAGCTAGCGGGGGGCCCACGTTCTTC,TRBJ2-1,-,TRBD2,TRBV5-1
CASSLVAGLTAYEQYF,TGCGCCAGCAGCTTGGTTGCCGGACTGACCGCCTACGAGCAGTACTTC,TRBJ2-7,-,-,TRBV5-1
CASRTMGYNSPLHF,TGTGCCAGCCGTACGATGGGCTATAATTCACCCCTCCACTTT,TRBJ1-6,-,-,TRBV27
CARSLTRVGPSGNTIYF,TGTGCCAGAAGCTTGACCAGGGTAGGTCCCTCTGGAAACACCATATATTTT,TRBJ1-3,-,-,TRBV5-3
CASSLEGTGEQPQHF,TGTGCCAGCAGCTTAGAGGGGACAGGGGAACAGCCCCAGCATTTT,TRBJ1-5,-,TRBD1,TRBV11-2
CSASRWGQGDNQPQHF,TGCAGTGCTAGTCGGTGGGGACAGGGGGACAATCAGCCCCAGCATTTT,TRBJ1-5,-,TRBD1,TRBV20-1
CASSQDVQGANQPQHF,TGTGCCAGCAGCCAAGATGTCCAGGGGGCAAATCAGCCCCAGCATTTT,TRBJ1-5,few,TRBD1,TRBV4-2
CASRVYNEQFF,TGTGCCAGCAGAGTCTACAATGAGCAGTTCTTC,TRBJ2-1,few,-,TRBV2
CASSQGLYSLAGPGTDTQYF,TGCGCCAGCAGCCAAGGTCTTTATAGTTTAGCGGGGCCCGGGACAGATACGCAGTATTTT,TRBJ2-3,-,TRBD2,TRBV4-1
CASSWGDTRGYGYTF,TGTGCCAGCAGCTGGGGGGACACCCGGGGCTATGGCTACACCTTC,TRBJ1-2,-,-,TRBV7-8
CASSLRQGNSPLHF,TGTGCCAGCAGCTTAAGACAGGGTAATTCACCCCTCCACTTT,TRBJ1-6,once,TRBD1,TRBV7-2
CASSPSGDTQYF,TGTGCCAGCAGCCCCTCGGGCGATACGCAGTATTTT,TRBJ2-3,once,-,TRBV11-2
CASTRATDTQYF,TGTGCCAGCACCCGGGCCACAGATACGCAGTATTTT,TRBJ2-3,once,-,TRBV11-3
CATSISGMGYTF,TGTGCCACCAGCATTTCGGGGATGGGCTACACCTTC,TRBJ1-2,-,-,TRBV15
CASSLKAGGTYEQYF,TGTGCCAGCAGCTTGAAAGCGGGGGGTACCTACGAGCAGTACTTC,TRBJ2-7,-,TRBD2,TRBV11-3
CASSFTGSTEAFF,TGTGCCAGCAGTTTCACAGGGAGCACTGAAGCTTTCTTT,TRBJ1-1,-,-,TRBV12-3/TRBV12-4
CASSQGGTDTQYF,TGTGCCAGCAGCCAAGGGGGTACAGATACGCAGTATTTT,TRBJ2-3,-,-,TRBV3-1/TRBV3-2
CASGVRETQYF,TGTGCCTCAGGTGTCAGAGAGACCCAGTACTTC,TRBJ2-5,-,-,TRBV2
CASSRPGTDSQETQYF,TGTGCCAGCAGTCGACCGGGAACTGACAGCCAAGAGACCCAGTACTTC,TRBJ2-5,-,-,TRBV6-2/TRBV6-3
CASSPGGGYEQYF,TGTGCCAGCAGCCCTGGGGGAGGCTACGAGCAGTACTTC,TRBJ2-7,-,-,TRBV7-2
CASSRGNGNEKLFF,TGCGCCAGCAGCCGAGGCAATGGCAATGAAAAACTGTTTTTT,TRBJ1-4,-,-,TRBV5-1
CASSQGSGGKGYEQYF,TGCGCCAGCAGCCAAGGGTCCGGGGGCAAAGGCTACGAGCAGTACTTC,TRBJ2-7,-,-,TRBV4-3
CASSWVNSGANVLTF,TGTGCCAGCAGTTGGGTAAACTCTGGGGCCAACGTCCTGACTTTC,TRBJ2-6,-,-,TRBV6-5
CASSQHPDGPQHF,TGTGCCAGCAGCCAACACCCCGACGGCCCCCAGCATTTT,TRBJ1-5,-,-,TRBV3-1/TRBV3-2
CASSSLAGAQETQYF,TGTGCCAGTAGTTCCCTAGCGGGGGCACAAGAGACCCAGTACTTC,TRBJ2-5,-,TRBD2,TRBV19
CASSWDTHEQYF,TGCGCCAGCAGCTGGGACACTCACGAGCAGTACTTC,TRBJ2-7,-,-,TRBV5-1
CASSQSPRTGGVYGYTF,TGTGCCAGCAGCCAATCCCCGAGGACAGGGGGCGTCTATGGCTACACCTTC,TRBJ1-2,-,TRBD1,TRBV3-1/TRBV3-2
CASSLTGNQPQHF,TGTGCCAGCAGCTTGACGGGGAATCAGCCCCAGCATTTT,TRBJ1-5,-,-,TRBV7-9
CASSYGGVGETQYF,TGTGCCAGCAGTTATGGAGGAGTTGGAGAGACCCAGTACTTC,TRBJ2-5,-,-,TRBV6-2/TRBV6-3
CASSSDSIYEQYF,TGTGCCAGTAGTTCCGACAGCATCTACGAGCAGTACTTC,TRBJ2-7,once,-,TRBV19
CASINHRDRSYTGANVLTF,TGTGCCAGTATCAATCATCGGGACCGTTCGTACACTGGGGCCAACGTCCTGACTTTC,TRBJ2-6,-,-,TRBV19
CASSGAQGTGETQYF,TGTGCCAGCAGCGGCGCTCAGGGGACGGGAGAGACCCAGTACTTC,TRBJ2-5,-,-,TRBV3-1/TRBV3-2
CASSLVPGPADTGELFF,TGTGCCAGCAGCTTAGTTCCGGGGCCCGCGGACACCGGGGAGCTGTTTTTT,TRBJ2-2,-,-,TRBV7-9
CASTSLAGEMNTGELFF,TGTGCCAGCACCTCGCTAGCGGGGGAGATGAACACCGGGGAGCTGTTTTTT,TRBJ2-2,-,TRBD2,TRBV3-1/TRBV3-2
CSASKGKADEKLFF,TGCAGTGCTAGTAAAGGGAAGGCCGATGAAAAACTGTTTTTT,TRBJ1-4,once,-,TRBV20-1
CASSAERGLAGFQETQYF,TGTGCCAGCAGCGCCGAGAGGGGGCTAGCAGGCTTCCAAGAGACCCAGTACTTC,TRBJ2-5,-,TRBD1,TRBV9
CASSTGAEAFF,TGTGCCAGTAGTACAGGGGCTGAAGCTTTCTTT,TRBJ1-1,-,-,TRBV19
CASSQGFPGQGTDTQYF,TGTGCCAGCAGCCAAGGGTTCCCGGGACAAGGAACAGATACGCAGTATTTT,TRBJ2-3,-,-,TRBV4-2
CASSEGDNQPQHF,TGTGCCAGCAGTGAGGGTGACAATCAGCCCCAGCATTTT,TRBJ1-5,-,-,TRBV2
CALKWDSYSGELFF,TGTGCCTTAAAATGGGACAGTTATTCCGGGGAGCTGTTTTTT,TRBJ2-2,-,TRBD1,TRBV30
CASSQVVGEQFF,TGTGCCAGCAGCCAAGTGGTCGGGGAGCAGTTCTTC,TRBJ2-1,many,-,TRBV4-2
CASSPPARFYGYTF,TGTGCCAGCTCACCACCCGCCAGGTTCTATGGCTACACCTTC,TRBJ1-2,-,-,TRBV18